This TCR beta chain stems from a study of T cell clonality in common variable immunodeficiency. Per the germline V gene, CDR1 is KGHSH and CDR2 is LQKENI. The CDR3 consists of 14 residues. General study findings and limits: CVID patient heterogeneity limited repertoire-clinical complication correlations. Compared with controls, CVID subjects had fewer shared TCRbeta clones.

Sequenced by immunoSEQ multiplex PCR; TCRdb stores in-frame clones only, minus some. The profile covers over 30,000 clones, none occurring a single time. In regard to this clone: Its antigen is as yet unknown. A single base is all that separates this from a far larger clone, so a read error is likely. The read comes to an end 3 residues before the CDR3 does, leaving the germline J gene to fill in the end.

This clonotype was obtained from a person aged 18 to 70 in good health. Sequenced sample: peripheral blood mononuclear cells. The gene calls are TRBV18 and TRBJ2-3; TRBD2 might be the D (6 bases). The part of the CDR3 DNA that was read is TGTGCCTGCTCATCGGGACTTTCCACAGATACG. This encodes CACSSGLSTDT. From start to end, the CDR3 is CACSSGLSTDTQYF.